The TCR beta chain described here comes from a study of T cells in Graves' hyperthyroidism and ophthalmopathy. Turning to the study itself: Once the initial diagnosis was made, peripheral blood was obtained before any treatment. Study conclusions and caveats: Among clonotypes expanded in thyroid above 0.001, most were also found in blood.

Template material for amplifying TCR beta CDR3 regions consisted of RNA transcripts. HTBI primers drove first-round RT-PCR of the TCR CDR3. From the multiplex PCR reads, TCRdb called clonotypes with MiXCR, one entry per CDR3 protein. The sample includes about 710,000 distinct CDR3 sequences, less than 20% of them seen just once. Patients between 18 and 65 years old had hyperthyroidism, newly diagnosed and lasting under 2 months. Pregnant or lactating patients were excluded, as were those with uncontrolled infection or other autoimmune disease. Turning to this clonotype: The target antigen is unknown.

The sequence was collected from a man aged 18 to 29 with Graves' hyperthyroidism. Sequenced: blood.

The CDR3 sequence is CASSERYRDQPQHF. DNA for the CDR3: TGTGCCAGCAGTGAGCGCTACAGGGATCAGCCCCAGCATTTT. The chain couples TRBV6-1 to TRBJ1-5, with a weak D call TRBD1 (6 bases). The CDR3 has 14 amino acids. Germline loops: CDR1 MNHNS, CDR2 SASEGT. The ends were cut back, 3 bases at V and 5 bases at J, with 11 bases in the middle.